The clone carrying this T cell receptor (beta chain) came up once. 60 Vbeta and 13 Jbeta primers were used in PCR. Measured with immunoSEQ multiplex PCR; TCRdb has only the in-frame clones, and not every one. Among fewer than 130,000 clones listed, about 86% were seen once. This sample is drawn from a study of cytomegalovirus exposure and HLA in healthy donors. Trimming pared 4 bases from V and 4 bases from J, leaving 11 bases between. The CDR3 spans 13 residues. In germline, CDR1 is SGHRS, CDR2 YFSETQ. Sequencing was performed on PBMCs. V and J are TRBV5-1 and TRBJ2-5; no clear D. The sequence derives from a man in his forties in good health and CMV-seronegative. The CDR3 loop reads CASSTHLRETQYF. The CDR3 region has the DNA TGCGCCAGCAGCACTCACCTTAGAGAGACCCAGTACTTC.